This TCR beta chain came from a study of PD-1 blockade in classical Hodgkin lymphoma (dated by TCRdb to about 2020). A note on the overall study: Nivolumab dosing was 3 mg/kg intravenously every 2 weeks, continuing until either disease progression or unacceptable toxicity. The study used TCR beta sequencing and CyTOF to define a peripheral blood immune signature of response to PD-1 blockade in classical Hodgkin lymphoma.

CDR1 and CDR2 are drawn from the germline V gene (reference sequence): LNHDA, SQIVND. Trimming takes 1 base from V and 0 bases from J, and the germline ends sit 7 bases apart. Measured from the cysteine to the phenylalanine, the CDR3 is 15 residues long. Solely the CDR3 DNA is kept, with 45 bases framed from the first base. Genomic DNA was isolated using the Qiagen DNeasy kit from unsorted PBMCs as well as from negatively selected CD4+ and CD8+ fractions. TCR beta CDR3 regions were amplified by immunoSEQ multiplex PCR using primers annealing to V and J segments. A synthetic immune receptor repertoire was used to minimize amplification bias, and any remaining bias was removed computationally after sequencing. From the authors' description of their analysis: Custom Python scripts were used to quantify repertoire diversity as the Shannon entropy index. Unsorted, CD4+ and CD8+ repertoires were analyzed separately, except for combined analyses in which CD4+ and CD8+ sequences were merged in silico. Clonal expansion was defined as a frequency increase of at least 2-fold after treatment compared with C1D1, and clones undetected at baseline were assigned a pseudocount of 0.5. Clones with 0 or 1 copy at C1D1 were classified as singleton clones, and clones with 2 or more copies were classified as non-singleton clones. Clones expanded in unsorted samples were assigned a CD4+, CD8+ or unknown annotation through matching of protein sequences in sorted samples from the same patient. Wilcoxon tests were applied to paired samples to test diversity changes from C1D1 to C4D1. In its TCRdb copy, this immuneACCESS table keeps in-frame sequences only and misses some clones. Where compared with another copy, unresolved V genes explain less than half of these, and the others have no known cause. The V and J calls and clone size were taken over from that table, and D and trimming were inferred from the DNA. Present in this sample are more than 3,500 clones, over 75% of which were seen just once. The biggest ten clones account for 28% of the sample.

Points the paper makes about the study in general: Baseline TCR diversity was reported to be lower in newly diagnosed patients than in healthy donors and to be lower still in relapsed/refractory patients. CD4+ but not CD8+ TCR diversity rose significantly by C4D1 (p=0.0027 vs p=0.16), most apparent in complete responders (p=0.02). Baseline diversity similar to that of newly diagnosed patients was observed in trial patients achieving complete response, whereas significantly lower diversity was observed in partial responders and progressors. Lower diversity was observed in patients in whom nivolumab was started less than 1 year after ASCT, and these patients were excluded from later analyses so that confounding by immune reconstitution would be avoided. Only a single clinical trial cohort was studied, and what caused the repertoire differences, possibly disease activity or prior therapy, remained undefined.

The sample's time point, from its label and the paper: cycle 1 day 1 (C1D1), immediately before nivolumab initiation. All trial patients had relapsed after autologous stem cell transplantation, with cohorts A, B and C differing in prior brentuximab vedotin exposure. Using a Miltenyi CD4+ T cell isolation kit, CD4+ T cells were purified from thawed PBMCs through magnetic negative selection. A total of around 59 patients with relapsed/refractory classical Hodgkin lymphoma made up the trial cohort, and each patient's best overall response was complete response, partial response or progressive disease. Trial patients were treated with single-agent nivolumab in the multi-cohort phase II CheckMate 205 trial. Best overall response was determined by an independent review committee according to the 2007 International Working Group response criteria. Trial PBMCs were obtained immediately prior to nivolumab initiation (C1D1) and on therapy at cycle 2 day 1 and cycle 4 day 1. Peripheral blood was collected in 8 mL Vacutainer Cell Preparation Tubes, from which PBMCs were isolated by centrifugation and then cryopreserved. Purified CD4+ and CD8+ fractions were prepared only for cases where an additional PBMC sample was available. On LS columns in a quadroMACS separator, the magnetically labelled cells were depleted, and the flow-through was collected as the purified fraction.

Concerning this clone itself: The antigen it binds to is not known. Base qualities are not at hand, and no much larger clone is one base apart.

The chain links TRBV19 with TRBJ1-3; the D gene identity is not certain. This TCR was sampled from a human donor with classical Hodgkin lymphoma. The source was CD4+ T cells from blood, collected at baseline. The CDR3 region has the sequence CASSIGTVSGNTIYF. Read as DNA, the sequence is TGTGCCAGTAGTATAGGTACGGTCTCTGGAAACACCATATATTTT.